A single sample is the source of the 18 T cell receptor beta chains below, sequenced in a study of CD8 T cells in ankylosing spondylitis. MiXCR, applied by TCRdb to the 5' RACE reads, yields one record per CDR3 protein. The repertoire holds 130,000 or so distinct CDR3 sequences, with approximately 10% as singletons. The sample taken for sequencing was blood, either unsorted or a sorted T cell fraction (not recorded which). These receptors were collected from a female donor with ankylosing spondylitis or in good health (not recorded which).

In its sample, this clonotype was seen many times. The V gene is TRBV30, the J gene TRBJ1-2, with a tentative D call TRBD1 (5 bases). Germline V gene lookup returns CDR1 GTSNPN and CDR2 SVGIG (reference sequence). The length of the CDR3 is 12 residues. Deletions cut 4 bases from V and 5 bases from J, with 11 bases between. The CDR3, as DNA: TGTGCCTGGAATCCCACAGGTTATGGCTACACCTTC. Protein: CAWNPTGYGYTF.

There are many counts of this clonotype. The chain uses TRBV9 and TRBJ2-1, with TRBD2 identical over 8 bases. The CDR3 has 15 amino acids. V lost 3 bases, J lost 0 bases, and 2 bases stayed unmatched. From germline, CDR1 is SGDLS and CDR2 YYNGEE. CDR3 residues: CASSDSGGSYNEQFF. As DNA, the CDR3 is TGTGCCAGCAGCGACAGCGGGGGCTCCTACAATGAGCAGTTCTTC.

This clonotype has at least ten counts. This chain joins TRBV5-1 and TRBJ2-7, with TRBD1 matching over 8 bases. CDR1 is SGHRS and CDR2 is YFSETQ in the germline V gene. The CDR3 is 14 amino acids. The ends lost 4 bases at V and 5 bases at J; junction bases unmatched: 8. The CDR3 protein is CASSLRTGLDEQYF. The CDR3 bases are TGCGCCAGCAGCCTACGGACAGGGCTGGACGAGCAGTACTTC.

Ten or more counts support this clonotype. The chain links TRBV20-1 to TRBJ2-5, with 9 bases that match TRBD1. Losses at the gene ends were 6 bases for V and 2 bases for J; bases not matched to a gene: 7. This CDR3 comprises 14 residues. Per the germline V gene, CDR1 is DFQATT and CDR2 is SNEGSKA (reference sequence). CDR3 in DNA: TGCAGTGCGACTCCGGGACAGGGACAAGAGACCCAGTACTTC. It codes for CSATPGQGQETQYF.

This clonotype was observed many times. The chain joins TRBV12-3 or TRBV12-4 to TRBJ2-7; D might be TRBD1 (5 bases). This CDR3 spans 12 amino acids. Trimming pared 5 bases from V and 5 bases from J, leaving 10 bases between. The CDR3 region has the DNA TGTGCCAGCAGTCTCCCAGGGAACGAGCAGTACTTC. As protein: CASSLPGNEQYF.

This clonotype was detected ten times or more. This chain connects TRBV11-2 to TRBJ2-1, with D maybe TRBD1 (6 bases). Germline V gene sequence: CDR1 SGHAT, CDR2 FQNNGV. V lost 3 bases to trimming and J lost 4 bases, with 13 bases between them. This CDR3 is built from 15 residues. The DNA of the CDR3 is TGTGCCAGCAGCTTTGGGGCAGGGGCTTACAATGAGCAGTTCTTC. As protein: CASSFGAGAYNEQFF.

This clonotype showed up just a few times. The genes are TRBV7-6 and TRBJ2-1, with 9 bases that match TRBD2. After removal of 4 bases from V and 7 bases from J, the junction contained 8 bases not matched to a gene. CDR3 length: 15 amino acids. CDR1 and CDR2 from the germline V gene are SGHVS and FNYEAQ. The CDR3 loop is CASSYGGGANNEQFF. The CDR3 DNA reads TGTGCCAGCAGCTACGGCGGGGGGGCTAATAATGAGCAGTTCTTC. Full variable domain (remainder filled in from reference TRBV7-6 and TRBJ2-1): GAGVSQSPRYKVTKRGQDVALRCDPISGHVSLYWYRQALGQGPEFLTYFNYEAQQDKSGLPNDRFSAERPEGSISTLTIQRTEQRDSAMYRCASSYGGGANNEQFFGPGTRLTVL.

Regarding this clonotype: The CDR3 end shows no conserved phenylalanine or tryptophan, and so a read error is likely. CDR3 DNA sequence: TGTGCCAGCAGACCCAGAGGGACAGAAGCTCTTGCCTACACCATC. Translating gives CASRPRGTEALAYTI. This chain connects TRBV3-1 to TRBJ1-2; 7 bases line up with TRBD1. V dropped 6 bases and J dropped 10; count of bases not matched to a gene: 17. Germline CDR1 LGHDT, CDR2 YNNKEL (reference sequence). The CDR3 covers 15 residues.

The table lists this clonotype with many counts. The CDR3, as DNA: TGTGCCAGCAGCTTGGGGACAGTAAATGAAAAACTGTTTTTT. Its protein product is CASSLGTVNEKLFF. The V call is TRBV11-2, the J call TRBJ1-4; 7 bases fit TRBD1. Per the germline V gene, CDR1 is SGHAT and CDR2 is FQNNGV. This CDR3 comprises 14 residues. The V and J ends lost 3 bases and 5 bases, in that order; junction bases with no gene match: 3.

At least ten counts were recorded for this clonotype. The V call is TRBV12-3 or TRBV12-4, the J call TRBJ2-7, with D hard to call. Trimming pared 5 bases from V and 1 base from J, leaving 9 bases between. The CDR3 has 13 residues. In DNA form, the CDR3 reads TGTGCCAGCAGTACGGACGGATCCTACGAGCAGTACTTC. Amino acid sequence: CASSTDGSYEQYF.

This clonotype was seen only a few times. The chain is built from TRBV12-3 or TRBV12-4 and TRBJ1-1, with D maybe TRBD1 (5 bases). The CDR3 extends over 15 amino acids. Deletions cut 5 bases from V and 0 bases from J, with 13 bases between. CDR3 nucleotide sequence: TGTGCCAGCAGTCCCATACGGGGCGTGAACACTGAAGCTTTCTTT. It yields the protein CASSPIRGVNTEAFF.

This clonotype was seen ten or more times. V gene TRBV28 combines with J gene TRBJ2-1; D gene ambiguous. The CDR3 consists of 14 residues. Germline lookup yields CDR1 MDHEN and CDR2 SYDVKM. The V end lost 6 bases, the J end lost 5 bases, and 14 bases lay between the germline ends. The CDR3 DNA reads as TGTGCCAGCAGGGCTCCGTACCGAAACAATGAGCAGTTCTTC. It is translated as CASRAPYRNNEQFF.

This clonotype was seen many times. The chain joins TRBV20-1 to TRBJ2-5; D not resolved. Germline lookup yields CDR1 DFQATT and CDR2 SNEGSKA (reference sequence). V was shortened by 0 bases and J by 7 bases, with 6 bases between the two germline ends. The CDR3 totals 11 residues. The CDR3: CSARDLGTQYF. DNA of the CDR3: TGCAGTGCTAGAGATCTTGGGACCCAGTACTTC.

J is TRBJ2-7 and V is TRBV19, with 8 positions matching TRBD2. The CDR3 spans 15 residues. The J segment lost 4 bases and the V segment lost 6 bases, leaving 11 bases of the junction unmatched. CDR1 LNHDA and CDR2 SQIVND come from the germline V gene (reference sequence). The DNA of the CDR3 is TGTGCCAGTAGCCCCGGGCTAGCGGGCCCTTACGAGCAGTACTTC. It is translated as CASSPGLAGPYEQYF.

This clonotype was seen ten or more times. This chain links TRBV20-1 with TRBJ2-1, with D maybe TRBD1 (6 bases). This CDR3 is built from 14 residues. V dropped 1 base and J dropped 7 bases, with 14 bases sitting between them. The germline V gene encodes CDR1 DFQATT and CDR2 SNEGSKA (reference sequence). CDR3 in DNA: TGCAGTGCTAGAGCCGGGACAATGTGGAATGAGCAGTTCTTC. It is translated as CSARAGTMWNEQFF.

This clonotype was seen ten or more times. The chain couples TRBV18 to TRBJ2-4; D may be TRBD2 (5 bases). Germline V gives CDR1 KGHSH, CDR2 LQKENI. CDR3 length equals 15 residues. Trimming took off 3 bases at V and 0 bases at J, with 9 bases between the two ends. The CDR3 loop is CASSPDFIAKNIQYF. The CDR3 nucleotides read TGTGCCAGCTCACCGGACTTTATAGCCAAAAACATTCAGTACTTC.

CDR3 bases: TGCGCCAGCAGCTTGGGGCCCCAGGGGGAAGCTTTCTTT. This encodes CASSLGPQGEAFF. This chain uses TRBV5-1 with TRBJ1-1, with D perhaps TRBD1 (6 bases). V gave up 0 bases and J gave up 8 bases, with 11 bases separating them. Germline lookup yields CDR1 SGHRS and CDR2 YFSETQ. This CDR3 has 13 amino acids.

This clonotype was found many times. The rearrangement links TRBV12-3 or TRBV12-4 to TRBJ2-3, with D possibly called TRBD1 or TRBD2 (5 bases each). This CDR3 region has 14 residues. V lost 5 bases to trimming and J lost 4 bases, with 13 bases between them. CDR3 residues: CASSRGSGADTQYF. The CDR3 DNA sequence: TGTGCCAGCAGTCGGGGCAGTGGCGCAGATACGCAGTATTTT.